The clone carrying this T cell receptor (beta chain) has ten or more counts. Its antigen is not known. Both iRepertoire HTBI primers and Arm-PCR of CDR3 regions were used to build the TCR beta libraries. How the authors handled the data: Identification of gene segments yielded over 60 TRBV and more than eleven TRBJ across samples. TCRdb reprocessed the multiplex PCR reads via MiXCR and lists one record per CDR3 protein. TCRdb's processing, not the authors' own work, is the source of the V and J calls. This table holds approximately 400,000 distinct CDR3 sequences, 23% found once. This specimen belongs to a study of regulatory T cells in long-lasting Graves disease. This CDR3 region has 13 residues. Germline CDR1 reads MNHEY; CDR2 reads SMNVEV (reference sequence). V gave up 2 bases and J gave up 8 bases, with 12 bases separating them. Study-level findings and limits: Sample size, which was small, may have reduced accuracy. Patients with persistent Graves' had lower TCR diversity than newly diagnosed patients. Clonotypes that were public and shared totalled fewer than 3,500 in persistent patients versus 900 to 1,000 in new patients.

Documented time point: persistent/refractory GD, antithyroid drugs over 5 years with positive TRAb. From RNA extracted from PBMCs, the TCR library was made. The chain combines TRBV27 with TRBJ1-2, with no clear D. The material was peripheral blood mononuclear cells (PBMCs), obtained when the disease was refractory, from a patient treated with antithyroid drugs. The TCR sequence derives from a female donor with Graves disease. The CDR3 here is CASSLNWAQGYTF. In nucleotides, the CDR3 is TGTGCCAGCAGTTTAAATTGGGCGCAAGGCTACACCTTC.